This TCR beta chain was found in a study of T cell clonotyping in hematopoietic cell transplantation (dated by TCRdb to the early 2020s). Notes on the research overall: Recipient samples taken before transplant were collected after cytoreduction. In the study, over a hundred blood samples were gathered from 35 consecutive transplant recipients and their related donors. Patients were recruited between September 2015 and January 2017 and followed until late 2020 or death.

TCR beta CDR3 regions were amplified from genomic DNA with the immunoSEQ assay, a bias-controlled multiplex PCR using V- and J-specific primers. In a second PCR step, the CDR3 amplicons were tagged with a proprietary barcode plus Illumina adapter sequences. An Illumina MiSeq instrument was used to sequence the CDR3 libraries. As for the original processing: Export and quality control were handled in immunoSEQ Analyzer 3.0, while downstream analyses relied on R Bioconductor and Immunarch. Only productive rearrangements within the normalized downsampled data set were used in the calculation of repertoire metrics. Pathologically expanded clonotypes were defined as those larger than 5 templates in the normalized cohort. The Inverse Simpson Index served as the measure of repertoire diversity. To capture all clonotypes, CMV-specificity analyses were performed on the non-normalized data set. The table was pulled from immuneACCESS by TCRdb, which kept in-frame rearrangements only. Such tables lose some clones; where checked, under half of the loss comes from unresolved V genes, and the rest has no known cause. The V and J calls and clone size are taken from that table; D and trimming were inferred from the DNA. The sample includes some 27,000 clones, with roughly 84% observed a single time. Over 1.5% of the sample is taken by the ten largest.

A word on this clone: This clone's antigen is unknown. No base quality information exists; no much larger clone differs at one position.

Findings and caveats that apply to the study as a whole: A decrease in recipient TCR diversity was observed after transplant, and a progressive increase in pathologically expanded clonotypes was seen from day 30 to day 180. Only a small fraction of recipient repertoires overlapped donor repertoires, with over 97% appearing de novo at the given depth. The sample size was limited and the cells went unsorted, which meant the CD4 and CD8 repertoire contributions could not be told apart. Donor and pretransplant recipient Inverse Simpson Index values predicted broader posttransplant TCR repertoire diversity.

The CDR3 spans 16 residues, from the cysteine through the phenylalanine. Solely the CDR3 DNA is kept, with 48 bases framed from the first base. The trim is 1 base for V and 3 bases for J, with a gap of 13 bases between the germline ends. Per the germline V gene, SGHTA is the CDR1 and FQGNSA is the CDR2. This specimen's time point label, per the study, means: recipient sample about 28 days before transplant, after cytoreduction. Blood from recipients was drawn roughly 28 days before transplant, then again at days 30, 100 and 180 after transplant. Using Nuclei Lysis Solution, genomic DNA was extracted from unfractionated peripheral blood mononuclear cells that were either fresh or cryopreserved.

Sequenced here: peripheral blood mononuclear cells, sampled before stem cell transplant. This TCR came from a man in his forties with acute myeloid leukemia. Some clones in this sample may be carry-over from other donors' samples. The chain couples TRBV7-2 to TRBJ2-4; TRBD1 is a possible D gene, resting on 5 matching bases. The CDR3 loop reads CASSLGLRGLKNIQYF. The DNA reads TGTGCCAGCAGCTTAGGCCTAAGGGGCCTCAAAAACATTCAGTACTTC. With the portions outside the CDR3 filled from the reference TRBV7-2 and TRBJ2-4 genes, the complete variable region becomes GAGVSQSPSNKVTEKGKDVELRCDPISGHTALYWYRQSLGQGLEFLIYFQGNSAPDKSGLPSDRFSAERTGGSVSTLTIQRTQQEDSAVYLCASSLGLRGLKNIQYFGAGTRLSVL.